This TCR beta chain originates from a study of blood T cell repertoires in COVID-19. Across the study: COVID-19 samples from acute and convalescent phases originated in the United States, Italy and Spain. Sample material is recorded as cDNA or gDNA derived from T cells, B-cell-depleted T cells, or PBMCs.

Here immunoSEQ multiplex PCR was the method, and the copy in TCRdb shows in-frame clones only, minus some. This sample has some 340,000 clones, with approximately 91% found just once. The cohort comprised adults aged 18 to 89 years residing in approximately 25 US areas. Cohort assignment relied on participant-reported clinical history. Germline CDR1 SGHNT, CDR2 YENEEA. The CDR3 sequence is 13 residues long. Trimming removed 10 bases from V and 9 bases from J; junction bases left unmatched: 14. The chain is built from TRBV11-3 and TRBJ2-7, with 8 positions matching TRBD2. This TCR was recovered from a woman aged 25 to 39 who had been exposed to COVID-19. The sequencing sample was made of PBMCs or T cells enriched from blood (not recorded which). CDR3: CANQRRGAPLQYF. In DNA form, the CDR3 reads TGTGCCAACCAAAGGCGGGGGGCCCCCTTGCAGTACTTC.